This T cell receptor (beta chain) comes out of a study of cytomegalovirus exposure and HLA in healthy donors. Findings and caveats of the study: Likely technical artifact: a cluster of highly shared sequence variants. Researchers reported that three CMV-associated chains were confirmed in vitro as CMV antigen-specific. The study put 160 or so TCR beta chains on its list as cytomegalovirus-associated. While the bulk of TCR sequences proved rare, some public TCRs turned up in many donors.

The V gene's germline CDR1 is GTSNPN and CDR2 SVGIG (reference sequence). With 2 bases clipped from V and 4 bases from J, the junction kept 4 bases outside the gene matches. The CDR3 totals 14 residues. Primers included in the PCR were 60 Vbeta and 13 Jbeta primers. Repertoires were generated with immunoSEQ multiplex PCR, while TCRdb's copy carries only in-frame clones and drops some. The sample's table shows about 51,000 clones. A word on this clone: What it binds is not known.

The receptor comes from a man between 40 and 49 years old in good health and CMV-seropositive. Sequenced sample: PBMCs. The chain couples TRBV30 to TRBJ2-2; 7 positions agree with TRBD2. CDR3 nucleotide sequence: TGTGCCTGGAGTCGGGGGGAGAGCACCGGGGAGCTGTTTTTT. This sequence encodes CAWSRGESTGELFF.